These 14 T cell receptor beta chains share one sample of origin, sequenced in a study of quantifying T cell responses using KT2 cells (dated by TCRdb to about 2017). Some background on the complete study: RNA was DNase-treated and reverse transcribed with TCR alpha and beta constant-region primers, mostly using SuperScript III.

Receptor amplification or capture employed UMI-ligation and nested PCR. Sequenced using an Illumina MiSeq. Using T4 RNA ligase 1, a single-stranded oligonucleotide bearing the Illumina SP2 sequence plus a UMI was ligated onto the 3' end of the cDNA. PCR1 used roughly 4 cycles (98 degrees C 15 s, 69 degrees C 30 s, 72 degrees C 40 s), and the beta primer was an equimolar mix of RC1.1 and RC1.2 that covered TRBC1 and TRBC2. TCRdb passed the public sequencing reads through fastp at Q25 and MiXCR, retaining productive beta sequences. Identical CDR3 proteins give one entry, which carries the most common genes and DNA. This sample holds fewer than 50,000 distinct CDR3 sequences; around a tenth were observed only once. 8.5% to 12% of the sample rests with the top ten. Sequencing used PBMCs spiked with cells of the T cell clone KT2. These receptors came from a human donor.

The chain couples TRBV7-2 to TRBJ2-5, with TRBD2 as a possible D gene (5 bases). There are 17 residues in the CDR3. V was clipped by 1 base and J by 2 bases, with 17 bases between them. CDR1 SGHTA and CDR2 FQGNSA come from the germline V gene. This chain's CDR3 is CASSLGVDSGLQETQYF. Written as DNA, the CDR3 is TGTGCCAGCAGCTTAGGGGTGGACTCGGGCCTACAAGAGACCCAGTACTTC.

This clonotype was seen more than once but under ten times. The chain employs TRBV7-9 and TRBJ2-1, with 11 bases that match TRBD2. CDR3 length equals 16 residues. The junction had 8 bases not matched to a gene; V was cut back by 2 bases and J by 8 bases. CDR1 and CDR2 from the germline V gene are SEHNR and FQNEAQ (reference sequence). The CDR3, as DNA: TGTGCCAGCAGCTTAACTAGCGGGGGCCCTCGGGATGAGCAGTTCTTC. It encodes CASSLTSGGPRDEQFF.

There are a few counts of this clonotype. This chain joins TRBV7-3 and TRBJ2-7; the D gene is possibly TRBD2 (5 bases). CDR1 SGHTA and CDR2 FQGTGA come from the germline V gene. Trimming left V 0 bases short and J 1 base short, with 7 bases between. CDR3 length: 14 residues. CDR3 protein: CASSLTAGSYEQYF. CDR3 nucleotides: TGTGCCAGCAGCTTAACGGCGGGTTCCTACGAGCAGTACTTC.

This clonotype was seen at least ten times. This chain links TRBV29-1 with TRBJ2-2; D ambiguous. V lost 4 bases and J 1 base, leaving 7 bases between the germline ends. The V gene's germline CDR1 is SQVTM and CDR2 ANQGSEA. The length of the CDR3 is 13 residues. The CDR3 reads CSVVTGNTGELFF. DNA of the CDR3: TGCAGCGTTGTAACGGGGAACACCGGGGAGCTGTTTTTT.

This clonotype has more than one count but fewer than ten. The V and J genes are TRBV20-1 and TRBJ1-3; D possibly corresponds to TRBD1 (6 bases). Germline values: CDR1 DFQATT, CDR2 SNEGSKA (reference sequence). The ends were cut back, 6 bases at V and 0 bases at J, with 12 bases in the middle. The CDR3 totals 14 residues. CDR3 sequence: CSAQKGGSGNTIYF. CDR3 in DNA: TGCAGTGCGCAAAAGGGGGGCTCTGGAAACACCATATATTTT.

Judged by abundance, this clonotype is medium-sized. This chain uses TRBV20-1 with TRBJ2-5; the match to TRBD1 covers 8 bases. CDR1 is DFQATT and CDR2 is SNEGSKA in the germline V gene (reference sequence). The ends lost 3 bases at V and 2 bases at J; junction bases unmatched: 5. The CDR3 sequence is 14 residues long. This chain's CDR3 is CSARAGQEQETQYF. CDR3 nucleotides: TGCAGTGCTAGGGCGGGACAGGAGCAAGAGACCCAGTACTTC.

The V and J genes are TRBV4-2 and TRBJ2-7, with no clear D. With 0 bases removed from V and 6 bases from J, the gap between germline ends came to 12 bases. CDR1 is LGHNA, CDR2 YNFKEQ, per germline. This CDR3 has 14 amino acids. DNA of the CDR3: TGTGCCAGCAGCCAAGATACGGAGTACCCCGAGCAGTACTTC. Amino acid sequence: CASSQDTEYPEQYF.

The genes are TRBV13 and TRBJ2-3, with 7 bases identical to TRBD2. The CDR3 totals 18 residues. V lost 7 bases and J lost 1; bases outside the gene matches: 17. CDR1 is PRHDT and CDR2 is FYEKMQ in the germline V gene (reference sequence). CDR3: CASIERRGGRIGTDTQYF. CDR3 in DNA: TGTGCCAGCATTGAGCGTCGCGGCGGGAGAATCGGCACAGATACGCAGTATTTT. The entire variable domain, with the rest obtained from reference TRBV13 and TRBJ2-3, is as follows: AAGVIQSPRHLIKEKRETATLKCYPIPRHDTVYWYQQGPGQDPQFLISFYEKMQSDKGSIPDRFSAQQFSDYHSELNMSSLELGDSALYFCASIERRGGRIGTDTQYFGPGTRLTVL.

This clonotype was seen only a few times. The chain recombines TRBV5-1 with TRBJ1-1, with 8 bases fitting TRBD1. The CDR3 is made up of 15 amino acids. Per the germline V gene, CDR1 is SGHRS and CDR2 is YFSETQ. V was pared by 4 bases and J by 0 bases, with 5 bases of the junction left unmatched. CDR3 residues: CASSLGGQVNTEAFF. In DNA, the CDR3 is TGCGCCAGCAGCCTGGGGGGACAGGTGAACACTGAAGCTTTCTTT.

V usage is TRBV5-1 and J usage is TRBJ2-7; 10 nucleotides agree with TRBD1. The junction had 7 bases not matched to a gene; V was cut back by 0 bases and J by 7 bases. The germline V gene has CDR1 SGHRS and CDR2 YFSETQ. The CDR3 consists of 15 residues. CDR3 in DNA: TGCGCCAGCAGCTTGGAAGGGACAGGGGCAGAAGAGCAGTACTTC. Its translation: CASSLEGTGAEEQYF.

This clonotype was found a few times. This chain uses TRBV7-2 with TRBJ2-1; 7 nucleotides align to TRBD2. The germline V gene encodes CDR1 SGHTA and CDR2 FQGNSA. The CDR3 covers 15 residues. J was trimmed by 1 base and V by 4 bases; bases with no gene match: 4. The CDR3 coding sequence is TGTGCCAGCAGCTCCGATAGCGGGTCCTACAATGAGCAGTTCTTC. Protein: CASSSDSGSYNEQFF.

This clonotype came up many times. This rearrangement joins TRBV6-6 to TRBJ2-1, with 10 bases aligning to TRBD2. V shed 6 bases and J 4 bases; nucleotides not matched to a gene: 3. The germline V gene encodes CDR1 MNHNY and CDR2 SVGAGI (reference sequence). The CDR3 totals 14 residues. CDR3 in amino acids: CASRTSGNYNEQFF. The CDR3 DNA sequence: TGTGCCAGCAGAACTAGCGGGAATTACAATGAGCAGTTCTTC.

Many counts were recorded for this clonotype. The CDR3 here is CASSQTDTQYF. For the CDR3, the DNA is TGTGCCAGCAGTCAGACAGATACGCAGTATTTT. V usage is TRBV6-2 or TRBV6-3 and J usage is TRBJ2-3; D unclear. This CDR3 comprises 11 residues. Deletions cut 5 bases from V and 3 bases from J, with 3 bases between. The V gene's germline CDR1 is MNHEY and CDR2 SVGEGT.

V gene TRBV20-1 combines with J gene TRBJ2-7; D is perhaps TRBD1 (7 bases). Germline CDR1 DFQATT, CDR2 SNEGSKA (reference sequence). V was pared by 3 bases and J by 0 bases, with 12 bases between. The CDR3 consists of 14 residues. DNA for the CDR3: TGCAGTGCTAGGGGCAGGGGGGACTCCTACGAGCAGTACTTC. Its translation: CSARGRGDSYEQYF.